These 30 T cell receptor beta chains were sequenced from one sample in a study of shared clonotypes between healthy human individuals (dated by TCRdb to the early 2020s). CD8 naive samples were CD45RO-negative cells positively selected for CCR7, giving a CD45RA+CCR7+ population that excluded TemRA cells. Receptors were amplified or captured by the immunoSEQ multiplex PCR assay. As stored in TCRdb, this immuneACCESS dataset retains in-frame rearrangements with V and J assigned. A fraction of the clones does not appear; measured against another copy, unresolved V genes explain less than half of the discrepancy, and the remainder lacks a known reason. This sample holds about 590,000 clones; roughly 95% were observed only once. Of the sample, 0.09% to 0.13% is held by the ten largest clones. The material sequenced was naive CD8+ T cells sorted from blood. The sample's cell subset or site label, in plain terms: CD45RA+CCR7+. The origin of the receptors is a woman aged 25 to 39 in good health.

The rearrangement uses TRBV10-1 and TRBJ1-3; the D gene is possibly TRBD1 (6 bases). CDR1 is WNHNN and CDR2 is SYGVQD in the germline V gene (reference sequence). The CDR3 covers 18 residues. Trimming took 0 bases from V and 5 from J, leaving 20 bases between them. As DNA, the CDR3 is TGCGCCAGCAGTGAGTCGAGGGGCGGGCAGGGGCAGCGAAACACCATATATTTT. The encoded protein is CASSESRGGQGQRNTIYF.

The chain employs TRBV28 and TRBJ2-1; TRBD2 aligns across 7 bases. CDR1 MDHEN and CDR2 SYDVKM come from the germline V gene. CDR3 size: 15 residues. Trimming cost V 6 bases and J 9 bases; bases outside gene matches: 14. The CDR3 reads CASSPFGGSRAEQFF. CDR3 nucleotides: TGTGCCAGCAGCCCGTTTGGCGGGAGTAGGGCTGAGCAGTTCTTC.

This clone is a singleton in its sample. The gene calls are TRBV27 and TRBJ2-7; D is perhaps TRBD1 (5 bases). Trimming took off 3 bases at V and 5 bases at J, with 11 bases between the two ends. Germline CDR1 is MNHEY and CDR2 is SMNVEV (reference sequence). The CDR3 covers 13 residues. The chain's CDR3 is CASSFSRADEQYF. CDR3 sequence (DNA): TGTGCCAGCAGTTTCTCCAGGGCGGACGAGCAGTACTTC.

The CDR3 region has the DNA TGTGCCAGCAGTTTAGCTTTCAGTATGAACACTGAAGCTTTCTTT. Its translation is CASSLAFSMNTEAFF. The chain recombines TRBV27 with TRBJ1-1; the D is unclear. The CDR3 contains 15 residues. CDR1 is MNHEY, CDR2 SMNVEV, per germline (reference sequence). V lost 2 bases and J 0 bases, leaving 10 bases between the germline ends.

The gene calls are TRBV5-6 and TRBJ1-1, with D possibly matching TRBD1 (5 bases). Germline CDR1 SGHDT, CDR2 YYEEEE. Trimming stripped 0 bases from V and 2 bases from J, with 14 bases between. This CDR3 contains 16 residues. The CDR3 coding sequence is TGTGCCAGCAGCTTGGGACCCACAGGATTTAACACTGAAGCTTTCTTT. Its protein is CASSLGPTGFNTEAFF.

V and J are TRBV7-9 and TRBJ2-1; 10 bases are shared with TRBD2. The J segment lost 8 bases and the V segment lost 4 bases, leaving 5 bases of the junction unmatched. This CDR3 is built from 14 residues. Germline CDR1 is SEHNR and CDR2 is FQNEAQ (reference sequence). The CDR3 protein is CASSWLAGVYEQFF. CDR3 bases: TGTGCCAGCAGCTGGCTAGCGGGAGTGTATGAGCAGTTCTTC.

The J gene is TRBJ2-6, the V gene TRBV9, with D perhaps matching TRBD1 (5 bases). CDR1 is SGDLS, CDR2 YYNGEE, per germline. V lost 7 bases and J lost 2, with 16 bases in between. The length of the CDR3 is 16 residues. CDR3 bases: TGTGCCAGCGGACACCCATCCTCGACTGGGGCCAACGTCCTGACTTTC. Translation: CASGHPSSTGANVLTF.

The chain links TRBV28 to TRBJ2-2; D remains ambiguous. V was trimmed by 6 bases and J by 4 bases, leaving 18 bases between them. CDR1 is MDHEN and CDR2 is SYDVKM in the germline V gene. The length of the CDR3 is 16 residues. CDR3: CASSHPDGTITGELFF. The DNA for the CDR3 is TGTGCCAGCAGCCACCCCGATGGTACTATCACCGGGGAGCTGTTTTTT.

The genes are TRBV19 and TRBJ2-2; D tentatively fits TRBD1 or TRBD2 (6 bases each). From germline, CDR1 is LNHDA and CDR2 SQIVND (reference sequence). With 1 base removed from V and 7 bases from J, the gap between germline ends came to 13 bases. This CDR3 region has 15 residues. CDR3 amino acids: CASSIGGGGGGELFF. Written as DNA, the CDR3 is TGTGCCAGTAGTATAGGAGGAGGGGGAGGCGGGGAGCTGTTTTTT.

J is TRBJ1-2 and V is TRBV10-3; a possible D gene is TRBD1 (6 bases). In germline, CDR1 is ENHRY, CDR2 SYGVKD. The length of the CDR3 is 15 residues. V was clipped by 2 bases and J by 3 bases, with 13 bases between them. DNA of the CDR3: TGTGCCATCAGTGAGGATATCAGGGGCGACTATGGCTACACCTTC. Translated, it gives CAISEDIRGDYGYTF.

The rearrangement links TRBV30 to TRBJ2-7; D unclear. The CDR3 covers 11 residues. Germline CDR1 is GTSNPN and CDR2 is SVGIG (reference sequence). Trimming took off 8 bases at V and 5 bases at J, with 13 bases between the two ends. The CDR3 loop is CALQAVNEQYF. The DNA for the CDR3 is TGTGCCCTTCAGGCAGTAAACGAGCAGTACTTC.

The J gene is TRBJ2-1, the V gene TRBV18; 11 nucleotides match TRBD2. V trimming: 3 bases; J trimming: 4 bases; junction bases outside the gene matches: 8. Per germline, CDR1 KGHSH and CDR2 LQKENI. The CDR3 contains 17 residues. The CDR3 DNA sequence: TGTGCCAGCTCACCCGGCACTAGCGGGAGATTATACAATGAGCAGTTCTTC. Residues: CASSPGTSGRLYNEQFF. The full variable domain, with the rest looked up from reference TRBV18 and TRBJ2-1, is NAGVMQNPRHLVRRRGQEARLRCSPMKGHSHVYWYRQLPEEGLKFMVYLQKENIIDESGMPKERFSAEFPKEGPSILRIQQVVRGDSAAYFCASSPGTSGRLYNEQFFGPGTRLTVL.

V usage is TRBV5-5 and J usage is TRBJ2-1; D gene ambiguous. V was cut by 7 bases and J by 4 bases, with 12 bases left in between. Germline V lookup: CDR1 SGHKS, CDR2 YYEKEE (reference sequence). The CDR3 consists of 13 residues. Here the CDR3 reads CASQTSGYNEQFF. Here the CDR3 DNA reads TGTGCCAGCCAGACGTCTGGGTACAATGAGCAGTTCTTC.

The chain couples TRBV28 to TRBJ2-7; tentatively, D is TRBD1 (5 bases). The germline V and J ends were trimmed by 4 bases and 2 bases, with 15 bases remaining between them. CDR1 is MDHEN, CDR2 SYDVKM, per germline. The length of the CDR3 is 15 residues. The CDR3 sequence is CASSSPQAVTYEQYF. The CDR3 DNA is TGTGCCAGCAGTTCCCCACAGGCGGTAACCTACGAGCAGTACTTC.

The V and J genes are TRBV2 and TRBJ2-2; TRBD2 is a possible D gene (5 bases). With 3 bases removed from V and 4 bases from J, the gap between germline ends came to 15 bases. Germline values: CDR1 SNHLY, CDR2 FYNNEI. CDR3 length: 16 amino acids. For the CDR3, the DNA is TGTGCCAGCAGTGACATTCGCGGGCAGTTCACCGGGGAGCTGTTTTTT. It yields the protein CASSDIRGQFTGELFF. The full variable domain, rest sourced from reference TRBV2 and TRBJ2-2, is EPEVTQTPSHQVTQMGQEVILRCVPISNHLYFYWYRQILGQKVEFLVSFYNNEISEKSEIFDDQFSVERPDGSNFTLKIRSTKLEDSAMYFCASSDIRGQFTGELFFGEGSRLTVL.

The J gene is TRBJ2-7, the V gene TRBV28; 7 bases match TRBD2. The V and J ends lost 3 bases and 3 bases, in that order; junction bases with no gene match: 5. This CDR3 spans 14 amino acids. Germline CDR1 reads MDHEN; CDR2 reads SYDVKM. The CDR3 reads CASSLGGTVYEQYF. The CDR3 DNA reads TGTGCCAGCAGTTTGGGGGGGACCGTCTACGAGCAGTACTTC.

The V call is TRBV7-9, the J call TRBJ2-7; 8 nucleotides align to TRBD2. Trimming took 1 base from V and 3 from J; bases not matched to a gene: 2. The CDR3 totals 14 residues. The germline V gene has CDR1 SEHNR and CDR2 FQNEAQ (reference sequence). In DNA form, the CDR3 reads TGTGCCAGCAGCTTAGGGGGACTAGACTACGAGCAGTACTTC. It translates to CASSLGGLDYEQYF.

The chain carries TRBV7-9 and TRBJ2-1; the match to TRBD2 covers 7 bases. After removal of 0 bases from V and 8 bases from J, the junction contained 4 bases not matched to a gene. The CDR3 is made up of 14 amino acids. The germline V gene has CDR1 SEHNR and CDR2 FQNEAQ (reference sequence). CDR3 bases: TGTGCCAGCAGCTTAGCGCGGGAGATCGATGAGCAGTTCTTC. As protein: CASSLAREIDEQFF.

The rearrangement joins TRBV4-1 to TRBJ2-1; 10 nucleotides match TRBD1. V was pared by 5 bases and J by 8 bases, with 9 bases of the junction left unmatched. The CDR3 runs to 15 residues. The germline V gene has CDR1 MGHRA and CDR2 YSYEKL. CDR3 residues: CASSSPGQGRDEQFF. Written as DNA, the CDR3 is TGCGCCAGCAGCTCTCCGGGACAGGGGCGCGATGAGCAGTTCTTC.

V usage is TRBV6-5 and J usage is TRBJ2-1; D uncertain. This CDR3 has 13 residues. The V end was cut by 5 bases, the J end by 9 bases, with 14 bases between. The V gene's germline CDR1 is MNHEY and CDR2 SVGAGI. The CDR3: CASSPFDGREQFF. For the CDR3, the DNA is TGTGCCAGCAGTCCTTTCGATGGCCGTGAGCAGTTCTTC.

Comments on this clone: Other DNA sequences in this sample translate to the same CDR3. The chain combines TRBV2 with TRBJ2-7; 10 bases are a match to TRBD2. The junction had 6 bases not matched to a gene; V was cut back by 9 bases and J by 1 base. The CDR3 extends over 14 amino acids. Germline V gene lookup returns CDR1 SNHLY and CDR2 FYNNEI. The DNA for the CDR3 is TGTGCCAGTCGACCGACTAGCGGGTCCTACGAGCAGTACTTC. Its protein is CASRPTSGSYEQYF. The whole variable domain, filled in from reference TRBV2 and TRBJ2-7, reads EPEVTQTPSHQVTQMGQEVILRCVPISNHLYFYWYRQILGQKVEFLVSFYNNEISEKSEIFDDQFSVERPDGSNFTLKIRSTKLEDSAMYFCASRPTSGSYEQYFGPGTRLTVT.

Points on this clone: Other DNA sequences in the sample encode the same CDR3. The chain employs TRBV27 and TRBJ2-1; 16 bases agree with TRBD2. V trimming: 4 bases; J trimming: 7 bases; junction bases outside the gene matches: 4. From germline, CDR1 is MNHEY and CDR2 SMNVEV (reference sequence). The CDR3 contains 16 residues. CDR3 sequence reads: CASSSGTSGRGNEQFF. The DNA for the CDR3 is TGTGCCAGCAGTTCCGGGACTAGCGGGAGGGGTAATGAGCAGTTCTTC.

The chain has TRBV4-2 and TRBJ2-3; D gene uncertain. Germline V gene sequence: CDR1 LGHNA, CDR2 YNFKEQ. The CDR3 is made up of 16 amino acids. V was pared by 1 base and J by 5 bases, with 16 bases between. DNA for the CDR3: TGTGCCAGCAGCCAAGGAACGGGTCCGTTAGAAGATACGCAGTATTTT. This sequence encodes CASSQGTGPLEDTQYF.

The rearrangement links TRBV29-1 to TRBJ2-5; 8 bases are shared with TRBD2. V was pared by 1 base and J by 5 bases, with 6 bases of the junction left unmatched. CDR1 is SQVTM and CDR2 is ANQGSEA in the germline V gene. This CDR3 has 14 amino acids. CDR3 sequence (DNA): TGCAGCGTTGAAGGAGCGGGAGTAGGGGAGACCCAGTACTTC. It specifies CSVEGAGVGETQYF.

The genes are TRBV9 and TRBJ1-5, with D unclear. Per germline, CDR1 SGDLS and CDR2 YYNGEE. This CDR3 spans 14 amino acids. V was pared by 0 bases and J by 1 base, with 5 bases between. The chain's CDR3 is CASSVADSNQPQHF. The CDR3 DNA reads as TGTGCCAGCAGCGTAGCTGACAGCAATCAGCCCCAGCATTTT.

The V and J genes are TRBV30 and TRBJ2-7; TRBD1 is a possible D gene (6 bases). The germline V gene has CDR1 GTSNPN and CDR2 SVGIG (reference sequence). Trimming pared 4 bases from V and 0 bases from J, leaving 16 bases between. This CDR3 is built from 15 residues. CDR3 region: CAWTPDRSSSYEQYF. CDR3 DNA sequence: TGTGCCTGGACCCCCGACAGGTCCAGCTCCTACGAGCAGTACTTC.

The chain carries TRBV11-2 and TRBJ2-3, with TRBD1 matching 9 bases. V lost 1 base to trimming and J lost 1 base; unmatched junction nucleotides: 0. Germline V CDR1 and CDR2: SGHAT, FQNNGV. There are 15 residues in the CDR3. CDR3 sequence reads: CASSLGQGGTDTQYF. In nucleotides, the CDR3 is TGTGCCAGCAGCTTAGGACAGGGGGGCACAGATACGCAGTATTTT.

The chain recombines TRBV28 with TRBJ1-1; the match to TRBD1 covers 9 bases. The trim removed 3 bases at V and 7 bases at J, leaving 3 bases unmatched. This CDR3 comprises 13 residues. Per germline, CDR1 MDHEN and CDR2 SYDVKM. CDR3 nucleotides: TGTGCCAGCAGTTTGGACAGGGGTGGTGAAGCTTTCTTT. This encodes CASSLDRGGEAFF.

In this sample, this clone turned up once. The rearrangement joins TRBV10-1 to TRBJ2-7; 7 bases align to TRBD1. CDR3 length equals 11 residues. Germline CDR1 and CDR2: WNHNN and SYGVQD (reference sequence). V lost 4 bases, J lost 6 bases, and 0 bases stayed unmatched. The CDR3 region is CASSAGGEQYF. The DNA for the CDR3 is TGCGCCAGCAGTGCAGGGGGCGAGCAGTACTTC.

The V gene is TRBV23-1, the J gene TRBJ2-5; D is ambiguous. TRBV23-1 qualifies as an ORF whose function is uncertain. The CDR3 length is 13 residues. Trimming pared 4 bases from V and 5 bases from J, leaving 11 bases between. CDR3 coding DNA: TGCGCCAGCAGTCTTCGCCTGCGGGAGACCCAGTACTTC. As protein: CASSLRLRETQYF.